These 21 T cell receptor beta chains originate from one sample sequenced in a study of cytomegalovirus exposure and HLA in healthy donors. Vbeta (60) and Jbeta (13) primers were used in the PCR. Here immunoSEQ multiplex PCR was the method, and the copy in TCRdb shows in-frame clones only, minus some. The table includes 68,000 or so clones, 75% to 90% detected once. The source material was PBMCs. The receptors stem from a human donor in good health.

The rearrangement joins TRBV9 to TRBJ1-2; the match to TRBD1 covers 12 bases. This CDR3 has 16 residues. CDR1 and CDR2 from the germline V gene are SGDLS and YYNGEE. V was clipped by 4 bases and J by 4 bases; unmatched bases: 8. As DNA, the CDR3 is TGTGCCAGCAGCAACGGGACAGGGGGCCGGGGCTATGGCTACACCTTC. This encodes CASSNGTGGRGYGYTF.

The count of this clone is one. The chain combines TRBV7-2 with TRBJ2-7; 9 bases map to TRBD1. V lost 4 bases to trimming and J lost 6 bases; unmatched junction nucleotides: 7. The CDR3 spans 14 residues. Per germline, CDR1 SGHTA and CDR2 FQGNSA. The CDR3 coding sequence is TGTGCCAGCAGCTACCGGGACAGGGCGGGCGAGCAGTACTTC. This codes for CASSYRDRAGEQYF.

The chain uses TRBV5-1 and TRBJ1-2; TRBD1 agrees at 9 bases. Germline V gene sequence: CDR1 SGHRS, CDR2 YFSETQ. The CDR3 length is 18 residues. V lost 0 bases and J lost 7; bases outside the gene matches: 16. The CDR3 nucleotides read TGCGCCAGCAGCTTGGATGTCGGGGACAGGGTTACCTCCCCTGGCTACACCTTC. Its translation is CASSLDVGDRVTSPGYTF.

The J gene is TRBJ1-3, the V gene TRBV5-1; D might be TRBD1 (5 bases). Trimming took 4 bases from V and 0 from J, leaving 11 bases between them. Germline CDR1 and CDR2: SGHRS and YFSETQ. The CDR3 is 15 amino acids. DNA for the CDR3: TGCGCCAGCAGCGACAGCTACTCCTCTGGAAACACCATATATTTT. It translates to CASSDSYSSGNTIYF.

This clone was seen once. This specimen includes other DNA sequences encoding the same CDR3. CDR3 loop: CASSPSVLPNTGELFF. As DNA, the CDR3 is TGCGCCAGCAGCCCAAGCGTGCTGCCGAACACCGGGGAGCTGTTTTTT. V is TRBV5-1 and J is TRBJ2-2; D gene ambiguous. The CDR3 is 16 residues long. Trimming removed 4 bases at V and 0 bases at J, with 13 bases between. CDR1 is SGHRS and CDR2 is YFSETQ in the germline V gene.

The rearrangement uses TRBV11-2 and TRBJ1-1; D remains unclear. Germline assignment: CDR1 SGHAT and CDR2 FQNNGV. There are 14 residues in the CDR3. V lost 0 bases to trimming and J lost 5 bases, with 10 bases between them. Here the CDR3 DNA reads TGTGCCAGCAGCTTAGAAGGACTGGGGACTGAAGCTTTCTTT. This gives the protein CASSLEGLGTEAFF.

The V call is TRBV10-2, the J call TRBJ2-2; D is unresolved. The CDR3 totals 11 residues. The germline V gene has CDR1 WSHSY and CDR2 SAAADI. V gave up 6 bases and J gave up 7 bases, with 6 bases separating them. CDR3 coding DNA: TGCGCCAGCAGATTACTCGGGGAGCTGTTTTTT. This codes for CASRLLGELFF.

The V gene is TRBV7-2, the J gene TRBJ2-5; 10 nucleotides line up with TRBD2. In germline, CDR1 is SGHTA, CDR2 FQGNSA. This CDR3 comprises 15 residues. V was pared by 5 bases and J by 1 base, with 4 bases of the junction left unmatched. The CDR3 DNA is TGTGCCAGCAGCCACCGACTAGCGGGCCAAGAGACCCAGTACTTC. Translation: CASSHRLAGQETQYF.

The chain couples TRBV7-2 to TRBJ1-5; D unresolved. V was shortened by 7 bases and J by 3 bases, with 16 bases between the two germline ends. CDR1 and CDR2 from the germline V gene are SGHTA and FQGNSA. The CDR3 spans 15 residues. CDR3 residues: CASTPGSGFNQPQHF. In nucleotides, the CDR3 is TGTGCCAGCACCCCTGGGTCGGGTTTCAATCAGCCCCAGCATTTT.

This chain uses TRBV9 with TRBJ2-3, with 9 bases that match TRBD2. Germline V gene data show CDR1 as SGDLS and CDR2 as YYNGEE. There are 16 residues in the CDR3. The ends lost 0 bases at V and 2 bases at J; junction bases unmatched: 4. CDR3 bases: TGTGCCAGCAGCGTAGTGGGACTAGCTGCCACAGATACGCAGTATTTT. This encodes CASSVVGLAATDTQYF.

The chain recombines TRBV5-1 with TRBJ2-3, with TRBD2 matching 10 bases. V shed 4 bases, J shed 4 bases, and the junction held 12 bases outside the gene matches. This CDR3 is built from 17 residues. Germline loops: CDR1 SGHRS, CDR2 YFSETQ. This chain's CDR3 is CASSTIRSGGASDTQYF. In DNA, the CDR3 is TGCGCCAGCAGCACAATTAGAAGCGGGGGGGCCTCAGATACGCAGTATTTT.

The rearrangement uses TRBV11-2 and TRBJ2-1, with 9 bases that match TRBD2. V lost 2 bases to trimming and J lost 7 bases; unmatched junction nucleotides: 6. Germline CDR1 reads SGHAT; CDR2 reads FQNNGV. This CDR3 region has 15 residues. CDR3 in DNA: TGTGCCAGCAGCTTAAGCGGACTAGCGATGAATGAGCAGTTCTTC. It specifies CASSLSGLAMNEQFF.

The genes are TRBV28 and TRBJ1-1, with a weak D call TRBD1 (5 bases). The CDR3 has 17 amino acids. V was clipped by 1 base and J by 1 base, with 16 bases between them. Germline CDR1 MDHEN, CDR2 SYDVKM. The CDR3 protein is CASSLYHRGMRNTEAFF. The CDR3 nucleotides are TGTGCCAGCAGTTTATATCATAGGGGAATGAGGAACACTGAAGCTTTCTTT.

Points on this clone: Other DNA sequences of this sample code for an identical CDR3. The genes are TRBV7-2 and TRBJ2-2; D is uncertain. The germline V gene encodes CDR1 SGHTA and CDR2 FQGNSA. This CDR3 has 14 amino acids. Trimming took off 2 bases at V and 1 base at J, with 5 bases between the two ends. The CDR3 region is CASSLYRNTGELFF. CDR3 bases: TGTGCCAGCAGCTTATATCGGAACACCGGGGAGCTGTTTTTT.

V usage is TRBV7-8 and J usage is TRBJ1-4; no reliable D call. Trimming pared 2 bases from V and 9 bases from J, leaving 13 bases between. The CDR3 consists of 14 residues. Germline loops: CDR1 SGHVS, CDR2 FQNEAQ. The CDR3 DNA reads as TGTGCCAGCAGCTTATCCCGGGGTAACCAAAAACTGTTTTTT. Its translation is CASSLSRGNQKLFF.

Here the CDR3 DNA reads TGCGCCAGCAGCGAACGACAGGGGGGCTCCTACGAGCAGTACTTC. Translation gives CASSERQGGSYEQYF. The chain couples TRBV4-1 to TRBJ2-5; 9 nucleotides match TRBD1. The tail of the sequence fits TRBJ2-7 better, so the J call may be wrong. The CDR3 totals 15 residues. In germline, CDR1 is MGHRA, CDR2 YSYEKL.

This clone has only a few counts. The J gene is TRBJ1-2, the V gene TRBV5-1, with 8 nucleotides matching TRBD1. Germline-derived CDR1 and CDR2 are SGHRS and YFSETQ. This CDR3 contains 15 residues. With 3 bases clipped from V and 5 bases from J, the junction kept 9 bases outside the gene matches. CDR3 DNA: TGCGCCAGCAGCTGGCAGGGGGCGCTAGGATATGGCTACACCTTC. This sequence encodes CASSWQGALGYGYTF.

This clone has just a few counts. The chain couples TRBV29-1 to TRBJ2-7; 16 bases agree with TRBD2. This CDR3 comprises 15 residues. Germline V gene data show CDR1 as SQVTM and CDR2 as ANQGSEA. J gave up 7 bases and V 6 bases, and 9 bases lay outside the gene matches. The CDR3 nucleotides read TGCAGCGTGGGGGGACTAGCGGGGGGGCCCGATGAGCAGTACTTC. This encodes CSVGGLAGGPDEQYF.

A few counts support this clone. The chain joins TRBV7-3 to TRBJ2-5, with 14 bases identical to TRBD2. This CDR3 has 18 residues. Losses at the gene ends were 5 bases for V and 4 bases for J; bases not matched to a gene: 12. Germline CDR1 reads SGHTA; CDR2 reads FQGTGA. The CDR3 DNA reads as TGTGCCAGCAGCCCCCACGGGACTAGCGGGGGTCTCTCAGAGACCCAGTACTTC. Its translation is CASSPHGTSGGLSETQYF.

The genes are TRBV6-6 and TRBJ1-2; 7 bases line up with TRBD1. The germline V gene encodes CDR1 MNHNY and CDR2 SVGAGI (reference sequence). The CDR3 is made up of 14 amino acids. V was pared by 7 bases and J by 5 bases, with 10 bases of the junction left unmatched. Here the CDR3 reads CASIKGQSPYGYTF. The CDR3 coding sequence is TGTGCCAGCATTAAGGGACAGAGCCCTTATGGCTACACCTTC.

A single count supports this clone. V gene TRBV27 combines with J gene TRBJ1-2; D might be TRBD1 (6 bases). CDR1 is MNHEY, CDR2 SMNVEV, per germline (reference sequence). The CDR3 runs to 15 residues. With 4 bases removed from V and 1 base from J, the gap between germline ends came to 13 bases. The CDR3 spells CASSYLTGVNYGYTF. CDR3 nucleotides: TGTGCCAGCAGTTACCTGACAGGCGTTAACTATGGCTACACCTTC.